This entry concerns a single TCR beta chain. The authors reverse transcribed 0.5 to 1 ug RNA with random hexamers. Amplification of TCR beta CDR3 across 54 Vbeta and 13 Jbeta was performed with immunoSEQ multiplex PCR. TCRdb itself ran the immunoSEQ multiplex PCR reads through MiXCR, one entry per CDR3 protein. The repertoire holds tens of thousands of distinct CDR3 sequences, with less than 95% as singletons. The sample belongs to a study of CD8 T cells in Susac syndrome. CDR1 is MNHEY, CDR2 SVGAGI, per germline. V was pared by 8 bases and J by 4 bases, with 14 bases between. CDR3 length: 13 residues.

Sequencing was done on a sample of CD8+ T cells from PBMCs. The sequence derives from a human donor with multiple sclerosis. The chain is built from TRBV6-5 and TRBJ2-5; tentatively, D is TRBD1 or TRBD2 (5 bases each). The CDR3 nucleotides read TGTGCCAGCTCTCCCCGGGGCGGAGAGACCCAGTACTTC. Translation: CASSPRGGETQYF.